A single sample is the source of the 20 T cell receptor beta chains below, sequenced in a study of monozygotic twins with inflammatory bowel disease. TCRdb re-analyzed the 5' RACE reads; it lists each CDR3 protein once, without DNA. The table for this sample gives approximately 400,000 distinct CDR3 sequences. Sequencing used blood. These receptors were taken from a human donor with ulcerative colitis or Crohn's disease, or a healthy co-twin of an affected twin (not recorded which).

The V call is TRBV5-1, the J call TRBJ2-3; there is no DNA to check the TCRdb D call of TRBD1. The CDR3 has 15 amino acids. From germline, CDR1 is SGHRS and CDR2 YFSETQ. CDR3 sequence: CASSVDRGSTDTQYF.

The V call is TRBV2, the J call TRBJ2-7. This CDR3 has 16 residues. Germline V gene lookup returns CDR1 SNHLY and CDR2 FYNNEI. The CDR3 region is CASSEALLDDSYEQYF.

The chain recombines TRBV28 with TRBJ1-5. Germline CDR1 and CDR2: MDHEN and SYDVKM. This CDR3 is built from 15 residues. CDR3 amino acids: CASSTRGWGNQPQHF.

This chain uses TRBV7-8 with TRBJ2-2; the TCRdb call, TRBD1, lacks DNA for checking. The CDR3 sequence is 16 residues long. Germline V CDR1 and CDR2: SGHVS, FQNEAQ. The chain's CDR3 is CASSFGGQGHTGELFF.

V usage is TRBV12-3 or TRBV12-4 and J usage is TRBJ2-5; absent DNA, TCRdb's TRBD2 call cannot be checked. This CDR3 has 15 residues. This CDR3 is CASRISGRAWETQYF.

The chain uses TRBV6-1 and TRBJ1-1. CDR1 MNHNS and CDR2 SASEGT come from the germline V gene. The CDR3 loop spans 11 amino acids. The CDR3 region is CASKRNTEAFF.

This rearrangement joins TRBV7-2 to TRBJ2-2; with no DNA, the TCRdb D assignment of TRBD1 cannot be verified. Germline V gives CDR1 SGHTA, CDR2 FQGNSA. This CDR3 comprises 15 residues. CDR3: CASSLDQGARVQLFF.

The V and J genes are TRBV7-9 and TRBJ2-1; TCRdb reports TRBD2, a call that lacks DNA to check it against. The CDR3 has 17 residues. From germline, CDR1 is SEHNR and CDR2 FQNEAQ (reference sequence). The chain's CDR3 is CASSSSPAEYGYNEQFF.

This rearrangement joins TRBV9 to TRBJ2-7; TCRdb returns TRBD1, unconfirmable since there is no DNA. The germline CDR1 and CDR2 sequences are SGDLS and YYNGEE. The CDR3 is made up of 15 amino acids. The CDR3 sequence: CASSVAPGAGYEQYF.

This chain uses TRBV7-2 with TRBJ2-3; TCRdb lists TRBD1, though no DNA is available to test this call. Germline V gene sequence: CDR1 SGHTA, CDR2 FQGNSA. This CDR3 is built from 14 residues. CDR3 in amino acids: CASSSAARTDTQYF.

This chain links TRBV29-1 with TRBJ2-7; TCRdb lists TRBD1, though no DNA is available to test this call. This CDR3 is 15 amino acids long. Germline loops: CDR1 SQVTM, CDR2 ANQGSEA. CDR3 protein: CSVGIGTGPHIEQYF.

The rearrangement links TRBV5-1 to TRBJ2-2; lacking DNA, the TRBD2 call made by TCRdb goes unchecked. Germline lookup yields CDR1 SGHRS and CDR2 YFSETQ. The CDR3 runs 17 residues. CDR3 in amino acids: CASSLEIAGGPNGELFF.

V gene TRBV5-6 combines with J gene TRBJ2-3; TCRdb's D gene call, TRBD1, goes unchecked for lack of DNA. The length of the CDR3 is 16 residues. Germline-derived CDR1 and CDR2 are SGHDT and YYEEEE. CDR3: CASSLAGTGKTDTQYF. The variable domain in full, completed from reference TRBV5-6 and TRBJ2-3, reads DAGVTQSPTHLIKTRGQQVTLRCSPKSGHDTVSWYQQALGQGPQFIFQYYEEEERQRGNFPDRFSGHQFPNYSSELNVNALLLGDSALYLCASSLAGTGKTDTQYFGPGTRLTVL.

The chain links TRBV20-1 to TRBJ1-1; TCRdb outputs TRBD1, but without DNA this stays unchecked. The V gene's germline CDR1 is DFQATT and CDR2 SNEGSKA (reference sequence). The length of the CDR3 is 14 residues. The CDR3 protein is CSALQGAGNTEAFF.

The chain carries TRBV5-1 and TRBJ2-7; with no DNA, the TCRdb D assignment of TRBD1 cannot be verified. This CDR3 has 16 amino acids. Germline CDR1 reads SGHRS; CDR2 reads YFSETQ. CDR3 loop: CASSSQGGGRSYEQYF.

V is TRBV5-4 and J is TRBJ2-1; the TRBD2 assignment by TCRdb is unverifiable without DNA. Germline lookup yields CDR1 SGHNT and CDR2 YYREEE (reference sequence). The CDR3 length is 16 residues. CDR3 region: CASSRTSGSTWNEQFF.

The chain combines TRBV5-1 with TRBJ2-1; TCRdb indicates TRBD2, and absent DNA this call remains unverified. CDR3 length: 16 residues. Germline assignment: CDR1 SGHRS and CDR2 YFSETQ. The CDR3 sequence is CASSLTRAGQHNEQFF.

The rearrangement uses TRBV28 and TRBJ1-2. Per the germline V gene, CDR1 is MDHEN and CDR2 is SYDVKM. The CDR3 contains 14 residues. The CDR3 loop is CASRKSGSLYGYTF.

The chain is built from TRBV20-1 and TRBJ2-1; TCRdb indicates TRBD1, and absent DNA this call remains unverified. There are 11 residues in the CDR3. The germline V gene has CDR1 DFQATT and CDR2 SNEGSKA (reference sequence). The CDR3 loop reads CSARDRVEQFF.

The V and J genes are TRBV20-1 and TRBJ1-1; TCRdb selects TRBD1, and the lack of DNA leaves this call unchecked. The CDR3 runs to 14 residues. The germline gives CDR1 DFQATT, CDR2 SNEGSKA (reference sequence). This CDR3 reads CSARVRAGNTEAFF.